The source of this T cell receptor (beta chain) is a study of blood T cell repertoires in COVID-19. Profiling relied on immunoSEQ multiplex PCR, and the TCRdb table lists in-frame clones only, not all of them. Of more than 250,000 clones listed, approximately 87% are singletons. This clone was observed a single time. V was shortened by 3 bases and J by 1 base, with 10 bases between the two germline ends. The CDR3 runs to 14 residues. Germline V gene lookup returns CDR1 MNHEY and CDR2 SVGAGI. The rearrangement joins TRBV6-5 to TRBJ2-7, with D tentatively TRBD1 (5 bases). The sample comprised peripheral blood. The receptor's source is a human donor in a cohort sampled during active COVID-19. In nucleotides, the CDR3 is TGTGCCAGCAGTTATCTCGACAGTTCCTACGAGCAGTACTTC. Its protein is CASSYLDSSYEQYF.